The clone carrying this T cell receptor beta chain was counted only a few times. It was one heparinised blood draw, averaging about 116 mL, that each donor gave. The study reverse transcribed the entire isolated RNA, so it sequenced expressed TCRB transcripts. TCRdb's table, derived via immunoSEQ multiplex PCR, lists solely in-frame clones and lacks some. The profile shows fewer than 900,000 clones, 17% of them singletons. This specimen comes from a study of beta chain features in type 1 diabetes. This CDR3 comprises 12 residues. In germline, CDR1 is MNHNS, CDR2 SASEGT. Trimming cost V 7 bases and J 5 bases, with 9 bases left between them.

The sequence came from a woman aged 18-29 years in good health. The sample was naive CD4+ T cells from blood. This sequence joins TRBV6-1 and TRBJ1-5; D is uncertain. In nucleotides, the CDR3 is TGTGCCAGCACGACTGCGCATCAGCCCCAGCATTTT. Its protein is CASTTAHQPQHF.